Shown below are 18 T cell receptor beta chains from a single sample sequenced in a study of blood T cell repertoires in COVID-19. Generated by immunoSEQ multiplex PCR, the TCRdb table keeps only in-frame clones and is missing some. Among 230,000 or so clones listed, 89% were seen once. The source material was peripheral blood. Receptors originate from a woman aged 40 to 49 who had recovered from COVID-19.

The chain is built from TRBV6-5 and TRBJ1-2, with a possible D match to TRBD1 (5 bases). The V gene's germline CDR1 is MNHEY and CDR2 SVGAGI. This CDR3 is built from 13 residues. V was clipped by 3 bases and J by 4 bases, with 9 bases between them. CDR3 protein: CASSYQGIYGYTF. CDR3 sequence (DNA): TGTGCCAGCAGTTATCAGGGAATCTATGGCTACACCTTC.

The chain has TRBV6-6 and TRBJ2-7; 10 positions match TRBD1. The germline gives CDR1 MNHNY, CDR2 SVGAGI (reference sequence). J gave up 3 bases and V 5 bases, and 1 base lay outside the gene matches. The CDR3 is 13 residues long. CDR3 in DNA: TGTGCCAGCAGTGGGGACAGGGGCTACGAGCAGTACTTC. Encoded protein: CASSGDRGYEQYF.

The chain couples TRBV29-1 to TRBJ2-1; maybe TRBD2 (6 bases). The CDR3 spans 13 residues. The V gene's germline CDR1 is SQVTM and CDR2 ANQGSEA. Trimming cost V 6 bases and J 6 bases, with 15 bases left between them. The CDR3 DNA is TGCAGCGTGGACCAGGGACTCCTCAATGAGCAGTTCTTC. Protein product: CSVDQGLLNEQFF.

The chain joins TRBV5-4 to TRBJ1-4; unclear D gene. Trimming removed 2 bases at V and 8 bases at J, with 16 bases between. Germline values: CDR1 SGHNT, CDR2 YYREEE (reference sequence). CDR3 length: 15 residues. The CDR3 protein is CASSFTGTYDEKLFF. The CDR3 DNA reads TGTGCCAGCAGCTTCACGGGTACCTATGACGAAAAACTGTTTTTT.

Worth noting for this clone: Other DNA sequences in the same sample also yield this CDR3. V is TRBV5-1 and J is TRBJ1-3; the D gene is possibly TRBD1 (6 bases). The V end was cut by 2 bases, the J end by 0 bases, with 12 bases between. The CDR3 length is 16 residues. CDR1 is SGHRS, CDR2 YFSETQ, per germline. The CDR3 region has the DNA TGCGCCAGCAGCTTAGGACAGCCCAGCTCTGGAAACACCATATATTTT. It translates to CASSLGQPSSGNTIYF.

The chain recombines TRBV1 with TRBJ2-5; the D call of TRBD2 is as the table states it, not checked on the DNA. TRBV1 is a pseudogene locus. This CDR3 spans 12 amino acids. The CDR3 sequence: CTSSQLRLAQYF. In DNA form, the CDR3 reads TGCACCAGCAGCCAACTTAGACTAGCGCAGTACTTC.

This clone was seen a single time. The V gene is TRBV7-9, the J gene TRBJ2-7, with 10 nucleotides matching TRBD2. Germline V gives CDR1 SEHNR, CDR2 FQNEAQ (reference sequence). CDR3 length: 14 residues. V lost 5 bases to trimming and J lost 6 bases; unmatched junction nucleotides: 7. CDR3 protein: CASSHQASGSEQYV. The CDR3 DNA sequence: TGTGCCAGCAGCCACCAGGCTAGCGGGAGCGAGCAGTACGTC.

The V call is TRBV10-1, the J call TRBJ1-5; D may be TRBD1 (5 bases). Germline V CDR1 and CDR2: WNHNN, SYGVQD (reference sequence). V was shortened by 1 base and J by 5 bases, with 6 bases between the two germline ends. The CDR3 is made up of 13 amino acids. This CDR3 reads CASSEWGDQPQHF. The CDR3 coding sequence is TGCGCCAGCAGTGAGTGGGGGGATCAGCCCCAGCATTTT.

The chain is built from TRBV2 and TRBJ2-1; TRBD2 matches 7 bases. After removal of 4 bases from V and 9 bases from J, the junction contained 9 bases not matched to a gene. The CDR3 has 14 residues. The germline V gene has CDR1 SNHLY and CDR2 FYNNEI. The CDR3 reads CASSGAAGAGEQFF. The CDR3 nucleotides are TGTGCCAGCAGTGGTGCCGCGGGAGCGGGTGAGCAGTTCTTC.

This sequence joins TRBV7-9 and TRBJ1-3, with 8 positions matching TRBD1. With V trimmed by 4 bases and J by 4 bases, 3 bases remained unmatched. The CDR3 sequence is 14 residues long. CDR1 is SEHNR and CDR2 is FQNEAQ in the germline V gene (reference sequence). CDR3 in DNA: TGTGCCAGCAGCTCCCGGGACAGGGGAAACACCATATATTTT. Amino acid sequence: CASSSRDRGNTIYF.

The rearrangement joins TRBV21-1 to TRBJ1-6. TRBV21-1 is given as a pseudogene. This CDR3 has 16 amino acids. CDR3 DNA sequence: TGTGCCAGCAGCAACGGTCCTTCCTTATGTAATTCACCCCTCCACTTT. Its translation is CASSNGPSLCNSPLHF.

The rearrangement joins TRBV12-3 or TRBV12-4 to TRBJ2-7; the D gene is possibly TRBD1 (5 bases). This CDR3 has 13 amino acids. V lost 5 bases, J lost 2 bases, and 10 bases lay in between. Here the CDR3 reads CASSRTSTYEQYF. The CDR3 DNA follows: TGTGCCAGCAGTCGGACAAGCACCTACGAGCAGTACTTC.

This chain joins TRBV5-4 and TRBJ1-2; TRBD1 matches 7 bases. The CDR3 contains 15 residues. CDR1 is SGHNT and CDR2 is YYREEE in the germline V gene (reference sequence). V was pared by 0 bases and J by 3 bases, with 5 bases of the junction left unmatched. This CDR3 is CASSLAEGADYGYTF. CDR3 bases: TGTGCCAGCAGCTTGGCGGAGGGGGCGGACTATGGCTACACCTTC.

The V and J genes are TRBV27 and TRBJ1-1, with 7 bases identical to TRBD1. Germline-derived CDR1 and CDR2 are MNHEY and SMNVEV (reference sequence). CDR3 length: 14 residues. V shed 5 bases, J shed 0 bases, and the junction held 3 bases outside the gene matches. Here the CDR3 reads CASSKGQMNTEAFF. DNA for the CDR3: TGTGCCAGCAGTAAGGGACAGATGAACACTGAAGCTTTCTTT.

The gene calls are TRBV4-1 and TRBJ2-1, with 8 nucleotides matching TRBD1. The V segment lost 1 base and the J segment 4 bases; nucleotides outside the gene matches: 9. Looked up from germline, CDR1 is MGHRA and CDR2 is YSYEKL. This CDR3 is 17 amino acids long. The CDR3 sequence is CASSQVTGVMVYNEQFF. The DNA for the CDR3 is TGCGCCAGCAGCCAAGTGACAGGGGTCATGGTATACAATGAGCAGTTCTTC.

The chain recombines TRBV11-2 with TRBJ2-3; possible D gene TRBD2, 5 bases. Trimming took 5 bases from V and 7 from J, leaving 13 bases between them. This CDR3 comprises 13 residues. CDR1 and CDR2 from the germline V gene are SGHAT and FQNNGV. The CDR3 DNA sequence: TGTGCCAGCAGCCCTGGACTCCCCAATACGCAGTATTTT. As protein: CASSPGLPNTQYF.

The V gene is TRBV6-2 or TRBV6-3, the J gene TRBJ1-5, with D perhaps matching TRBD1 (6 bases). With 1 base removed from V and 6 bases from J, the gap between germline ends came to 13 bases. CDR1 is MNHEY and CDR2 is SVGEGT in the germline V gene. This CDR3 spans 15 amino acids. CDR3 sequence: CASSYYLGAGQPQHF. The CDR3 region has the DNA TGTGCCAGCAGTTACTATTTGGGGGCCGGTCAGCCCCAGCATTTT.

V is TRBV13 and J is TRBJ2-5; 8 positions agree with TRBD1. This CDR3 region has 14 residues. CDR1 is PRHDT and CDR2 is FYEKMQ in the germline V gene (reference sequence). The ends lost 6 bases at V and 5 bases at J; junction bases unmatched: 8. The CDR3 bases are TGTGCCAGCAGTCTCCGTACAGGGGGGGAGACCCAGTACTTC. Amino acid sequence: CASSLRTGGETQYF.